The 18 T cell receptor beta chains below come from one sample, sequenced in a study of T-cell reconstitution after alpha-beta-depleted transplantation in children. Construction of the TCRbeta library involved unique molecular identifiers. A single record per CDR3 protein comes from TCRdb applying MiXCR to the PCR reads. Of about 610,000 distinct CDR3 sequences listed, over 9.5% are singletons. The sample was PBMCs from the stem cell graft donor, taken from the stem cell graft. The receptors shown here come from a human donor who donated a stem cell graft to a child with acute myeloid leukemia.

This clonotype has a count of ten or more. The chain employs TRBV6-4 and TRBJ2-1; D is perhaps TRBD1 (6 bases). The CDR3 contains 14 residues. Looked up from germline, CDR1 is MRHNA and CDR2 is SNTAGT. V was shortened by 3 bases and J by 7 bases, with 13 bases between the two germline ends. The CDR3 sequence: CASSEWQGSNEQFF. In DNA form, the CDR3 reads TGTGCCAGCAGTGAATGGCAGGGGTCGAATGAGCAGTTCTTC.

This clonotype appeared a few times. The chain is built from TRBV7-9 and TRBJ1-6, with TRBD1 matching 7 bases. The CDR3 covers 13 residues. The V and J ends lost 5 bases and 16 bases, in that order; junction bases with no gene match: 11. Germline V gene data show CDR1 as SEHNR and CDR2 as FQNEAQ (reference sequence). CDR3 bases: TGTGCCAGCAGCCCGACGAGGACAGGAGGACTCCACTTT. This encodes CASSPTRTGGLHF. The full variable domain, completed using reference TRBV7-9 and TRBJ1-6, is DTGVSQNPRHKITKRGQNVTFRCDPISEHNRLYWYRQTLGQGPEFLTYFQNEAQLEKSRLLSDRFSAERPKGSFSTLEIQRTEQGDSAMYLCASSPTRTGGLHFGNGTRLTVT.

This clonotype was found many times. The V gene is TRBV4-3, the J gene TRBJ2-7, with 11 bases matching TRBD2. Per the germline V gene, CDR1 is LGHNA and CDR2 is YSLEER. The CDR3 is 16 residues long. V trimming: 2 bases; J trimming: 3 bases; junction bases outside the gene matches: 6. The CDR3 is CASSQLTGTSGYEQYF. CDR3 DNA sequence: TGCGCCAGCAGCCAACTTACCGGGACTAGCGGCTACGAGCAGTACTTC.

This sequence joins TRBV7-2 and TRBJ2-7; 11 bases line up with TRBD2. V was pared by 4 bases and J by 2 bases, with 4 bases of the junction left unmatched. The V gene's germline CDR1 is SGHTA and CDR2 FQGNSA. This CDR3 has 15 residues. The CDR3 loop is CASSSPGLAAYEQYF. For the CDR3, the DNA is TGTGCCAGCAGCTCCCCGGGACTAGCGGCCTACGAGCAGTACTTC.

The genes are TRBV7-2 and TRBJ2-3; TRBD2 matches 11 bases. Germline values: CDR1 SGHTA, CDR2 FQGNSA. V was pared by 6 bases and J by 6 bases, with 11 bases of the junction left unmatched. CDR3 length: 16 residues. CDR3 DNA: TGTGCCAGCAGACCTCAACTAGCGGGGGCTATGGATACGCAGTATTTT. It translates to CASRPQLAGAMDTQYF.

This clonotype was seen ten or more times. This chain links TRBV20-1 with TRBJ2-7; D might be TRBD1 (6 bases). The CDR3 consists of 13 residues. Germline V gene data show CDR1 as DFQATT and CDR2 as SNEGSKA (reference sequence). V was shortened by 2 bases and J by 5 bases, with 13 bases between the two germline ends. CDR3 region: CSARPRQVHEQYF. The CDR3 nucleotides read TGCAGTGCTAGACCCAGACAGGTACACGAGCAGTACTTC.

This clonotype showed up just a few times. The CDR3 coding sequence is TGTGCCAGCAGCTTAGCGAAAGACACCCAAAACACTGAAGCTTTCTTT. It translates to CASSLAKDTQNTEAFF. The rearrangement joins TRBV11-1 to TRBJ1-1; D is uncertain. V lost 0 bases, J lost 2 bases, and 13 bases lay in between. The CDR3 is 16 amino acids. Germline V CDR1 and CDR2: SGHAT, FQDESV (reference sequence).

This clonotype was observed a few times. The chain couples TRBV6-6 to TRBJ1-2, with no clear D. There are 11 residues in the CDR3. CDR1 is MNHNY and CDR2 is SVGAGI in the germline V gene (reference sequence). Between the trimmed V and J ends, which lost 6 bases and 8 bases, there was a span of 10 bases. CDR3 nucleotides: TGTGCCAGCAGAAATGATGGGGGCTACACCTTC. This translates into CASRNDGGYTF.

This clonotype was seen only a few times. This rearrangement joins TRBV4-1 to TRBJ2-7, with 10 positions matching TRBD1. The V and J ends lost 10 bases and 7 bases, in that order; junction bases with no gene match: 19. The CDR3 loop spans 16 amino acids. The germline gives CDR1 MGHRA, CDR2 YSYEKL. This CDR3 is CATSKGTGEVLREQYF. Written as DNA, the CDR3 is TGCGCCACCTCAAAAGGGACAGGGGAGGTTCTTCGAGAGCAGTACTTC.

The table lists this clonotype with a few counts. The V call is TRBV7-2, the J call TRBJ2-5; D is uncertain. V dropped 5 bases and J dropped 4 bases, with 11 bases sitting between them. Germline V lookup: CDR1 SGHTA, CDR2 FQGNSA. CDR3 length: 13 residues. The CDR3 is CASSPRVRETQYF. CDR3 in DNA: TGTGCCAGCAGCCCCCGGGTCCGAGAGACCCAGTACTTC.

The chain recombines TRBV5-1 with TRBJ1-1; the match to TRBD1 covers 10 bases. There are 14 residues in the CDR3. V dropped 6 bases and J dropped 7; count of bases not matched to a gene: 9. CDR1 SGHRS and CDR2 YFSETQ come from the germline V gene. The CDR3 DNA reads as TGCGCCAGCACATTTATGACAGGGGGCGGTGAAGCTTTCTTT. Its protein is CASTFMTGGGEAFF.

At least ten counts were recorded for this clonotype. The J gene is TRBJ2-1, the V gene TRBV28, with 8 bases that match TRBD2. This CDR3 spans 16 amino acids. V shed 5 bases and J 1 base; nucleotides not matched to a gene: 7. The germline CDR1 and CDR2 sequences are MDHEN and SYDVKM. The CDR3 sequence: CASSTPGLGSYNEQFF. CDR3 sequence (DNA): TGTGCCAGCAGTACCCCGGGACTAGGGTCCTACAATGAGCAGTTCTTC.

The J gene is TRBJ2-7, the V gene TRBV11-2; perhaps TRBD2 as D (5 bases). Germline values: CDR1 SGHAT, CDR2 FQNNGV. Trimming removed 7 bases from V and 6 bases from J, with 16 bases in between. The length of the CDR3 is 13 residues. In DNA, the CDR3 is TGTGCCAGCATCCCCGGACTGGATGGCGAGCAGTACTTC. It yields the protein CASIPGLDGEQYF.

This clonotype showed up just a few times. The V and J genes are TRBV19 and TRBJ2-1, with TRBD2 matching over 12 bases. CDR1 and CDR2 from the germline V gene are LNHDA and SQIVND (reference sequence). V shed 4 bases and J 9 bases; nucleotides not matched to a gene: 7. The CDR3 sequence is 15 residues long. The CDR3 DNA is TGTGCCAGTAGTAGGGCTAGCGGGAGGGCCGTTGAGCAGTTCTTC. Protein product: CASSRASGRAVEQFF.

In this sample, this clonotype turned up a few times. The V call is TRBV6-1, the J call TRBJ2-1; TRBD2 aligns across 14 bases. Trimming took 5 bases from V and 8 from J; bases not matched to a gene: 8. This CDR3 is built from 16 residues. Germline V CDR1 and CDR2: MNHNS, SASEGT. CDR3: CASSRGLAGVGDEQFF. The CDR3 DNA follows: TGTGCCAGCAGTCGGGGACTAGCGGGAGTAGGGGATGAGCAGTTCTTC.

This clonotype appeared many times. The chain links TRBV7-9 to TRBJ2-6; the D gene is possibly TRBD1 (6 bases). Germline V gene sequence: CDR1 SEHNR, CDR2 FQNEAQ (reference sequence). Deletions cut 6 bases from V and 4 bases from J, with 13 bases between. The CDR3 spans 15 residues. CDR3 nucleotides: TGTGCCAGCAGTTTACAGGGATGGGGGGCCAACGTCCTGACTTTC. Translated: CASSLQGWGANVLTF.

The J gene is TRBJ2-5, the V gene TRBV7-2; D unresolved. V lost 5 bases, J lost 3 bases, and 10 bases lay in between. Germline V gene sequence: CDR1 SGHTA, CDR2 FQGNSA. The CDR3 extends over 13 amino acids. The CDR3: CASSSSFKETQYF. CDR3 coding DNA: TGTGCCAGCAGCAGCTCCTTTAAAGAGACCCAGTACTTC.

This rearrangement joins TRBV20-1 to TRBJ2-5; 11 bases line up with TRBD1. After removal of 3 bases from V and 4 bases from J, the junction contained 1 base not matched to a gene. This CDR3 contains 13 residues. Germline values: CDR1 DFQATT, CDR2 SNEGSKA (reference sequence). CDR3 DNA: TGCAGTGCTAGGGACAGGGGGCCAGAGACCCAGTACTTC. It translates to CSARDRGPETQYF.